These 18 T cell receptor beta chains originate from one sample sequenced in a study of blood T cell repertoires in COVID-19. TCRdb keeps only in-frame clones here, not all; method: immunoSEQ multiplex PCR. The sample records hundreds of thousands of clones, 65% to 90% being singletons. The sequenced sample consisted of peripheral blood. Source of these receptors: a woman aged 55 to 70 with COVID-19, enrolled during active disease.

The V gene is TRBV7-2, the J gene TRBJ2-1; 9 positions match TRBD2. After removal of 0 bases from V and 10 bases from J, the junction contained 10 bases not matched to a gene. The CDR3 spans 16 residues. In germline, CDR1 is SGHTA, CDR2 FQGNSA. For the CDR3, the DNA is TGTGCCAGCAGCTTAGCGGTCAGCGGGGGGCAGGACGAGCAGTTCTTC. Translation: CASSLAVSGGQDEQFF. The whole variable domain, remainder taken from reference TRBV7-2 and TRBJ2-1, is GAGVSQSPSNKVTEKGKDVELRCDPISGHTALYWYRQSLGQGLEFLIYFQGNSAPDKSGLPSDRFSAERTGGSVSTLTIQRTQQEDSAVYLCASSLAVSGGQDEQFFGPGTRLTVL.

J is TRBJ1-1 and V is TRBV27; 8 bases are a match to TRBD1. The CDR3 consists of 13 residues. Germline lookup yields CDR1 MNHEY and CDR2 SMNVEV (reference sequence). V lost 6 bases, J lost 5 bases, and 5 bases stayed unmatched. CDR3 sequence: CASRGQARTEAFF. CDR3 nucleotide sequence: TGTGCCAGCAGGGGACAGGCTCGAACTGAAGCTTTCTTT.

The genes are TRBV9 and TRBJ2-1, with 7 nucleotides matching TRBD1. CDR3 length equals 13 residues. Germline-derived CDR1 and CDR2 are SGDLS and YYNGEE. Trimming at V came to 3 bases and at J to 10 bases, leaving 7 bases not matched to a gene. The CDR3 reads CASSARTGWEQFF. CDR3 nucleotide sequence: TGTGCCAGCAGCGCCCGGACAGGCTGGGAGCAGTTCTTC.

V and J are TRBV13 and TRBJ1-3; D gene unclear. CDR3 length equals 17 residues. Germline CDR1 PRHDT, CDR2 FYEKMQ (reference sequence). Trimming stripped 6 bases from V and 0 bases from J, with 18 bases between. The CDR3 DNA follows: TGTGCCAGCAGAGAACTCAATGCGTTGAGCTCTGGAAACACCATATATTTT. Encoded protein: CASRELNALSSGNTIYF.

The chain couples TRBV18 to TRBJ1-6; 11 bases fit TRBD1. CDR1 is KGHSH, CDR2 LQKENI, per germline. This CDR3 spans 15 amino acids. The J segment lost 8 bases and the V segment lost 3 bases, leaving 3 bases of the junction unmatched. CDR3 sequence: CASSPGQGVDSPLHF. The CDR3 nucleotides read TGTGCCAGCTCACCGGGACAGGGGGTAGATTCACCCCTCCACTTT.

The chain is built from TRBV29-1 and TRBJ1-2, with D tentatively TRBD1 (5 bases). The V gene lost 7 bases and the J gene lost 3 bases, with 18 bases spanning the gap. From germline, CDR1 is SQVTM and CDR2 ANQGSEA. The CDR3 has 14 residues. CDR3 nucleotides: TGCAGCGCGCAACACTCTGACAGCCACTATGGCTACACCTTC. Amino acids: CSAQHSDSHYGYTF. The complete variable domain, with remaining parts taken from reference TRBV29-1 and TRBJ1-2, reads SAVISQKPSRDICQRGTSLTIQCQVDSQVTMMFWYRQQPGQSLTLIATANQGSEATYESGFVIDKFPISRPNLTFSTLTVSNMSPEDSSIYLCSAQHSDSHYGYTFGSGTRLTVV.

The rearrangement links TRBV19 to TRBJ1-5; tentatively, D is TRBD1 (5 bases). The CDR3 is made up of 16 amino acids. V was shortened by 3 bases and J by 3 bases, with 15 bases between the two germline ends. The germline gives CDR1 LNHDA, CDR2 SQIVND (reference sequence). The CDR3 nucleotides are TGTGCCAGTAGTATTGGCAGGGCCTTGTTCAATCAGCCCCAGCATTTT. Its protein is CASSIGRALFNQPQHF.

The chain carries TRBV15 and TRBJ1-1, with a possible D match to TRBD1 (6 bases). This CDR3 has 14 amino acids. V was shortened by 5 bases and J by 0 bases, with 10 bases between the two germline ends. Germline assignment: CDR1 LNHNV and CDR2 YYDKDF (reference sequence). CDR3 sequence (DNA): TGTGCCACCAGCCGGGGGGACATGAACACTGAAGCTTTCTTT. Translated: CATSRGDMNTEAFF.

The genes are TRBV19 and TRBJ1-5, with D unresolved. CDR3 length: 15 residues. Germline V CDR1 and CDR2: LNHDA, SQIVND (reference sequence). V lost 5 bases and J 0 bases, leaving 11 bases between the germline ends. The chain's CDR3 is CASSYYMNSNQPQHF. The CDR3 nucleotides are TGTGCCAGTAGTTACTACATGAATAGCAATCAGCCCCAGCATTTT.

This clone was recorded once. This chain connects TRBV4-2 to TRBJ2-3; 7 bases line up with TRBD2. Germline assignment: CDR1 LGHNA and CDR2 YNFKEQ. The CDR3 runs 15 residues. The trim removed 1 base at V and 5 bases at J, leaving 6 bases unmatched. As DNA, the CDR3 is TGTGCCAGCAGCCAAGGACGCGGGGGAGGAGATACGCAGTATTTT. Amino acid sequence: CASSQGRGGGDTQYF.

CDR3 DNA sequence: TGCGCCAGCAGCTTGCAGGGAGGCTCAGCTGGAAACACCATATATTTT. This translates into CASSLQGGSAGNTIYF. The chain employs TRBV5-1 and TRBJ1-3; a weak D match, TRBD1 (5 bases). The germline V gene has CDR1 SGHRS and CDR2 YFSETQ. This CDR3 spans 16 amino acids. V lost 1 base and J lost 2, with 13 bases in between.

V and J are TRBV4-3 and TRBJ2-7; 7 bases map to TRBD1. After removal of 3 bases from V and 6 bases from J, the junction contained 2 bases not matched to a gene. Germline V gene data show CDR1 as LGHNA and CDR2 as YSLEER. This CDR3 is built from 12 residues. The CDR3 sequence is CASSHRQGEQYF. DNA for the CDR3: TGCGCCAGCAGCCACCGACAGGGCGAGCAGTACTTC.

CDR3: CASSTGTSGLDTQYF. Written as DNA, the CDR3 is TGTGCCAGCAGTACCGGGACTAGCGGATTAGATACGCAGTATTTT. V gene TRBV7-3 combines with J gene TRBJ2-3; 11 bases are a match to TRBD2. The length of the CDR3 is 15 residues. Losses at the gene ends were 6 bases for V and 5 bases for J; bases not matched to a gene: 7. Germline CDR1 is SGHTA and CDR2 is FQGTGA.

This clone was found once. The chain is built from TRBV18 and TRBJ1-2; 7 bases line up with TRBD1. The CDR3 loop spans 15 amino acids. J gave up 8 bases and V 3 bases, and 12 bases lay outside the gene matches. Germline CDR1 KGHSH, CDR2 LQKENI. The CDR3 nucleotides are TGTGCCAGCTCACCCTCCGGGACAGAGGCTTACGGCTACACCTTC. This translates into CASSPSGTEAYGYTF.

This clone was recorded a few times. V is TRBV18 and J is TRBJ1-1; weak D call: TRBD1 (6 bases). The CDR3 contains 13 residues. Trimming stripped 5 bases from V and 3 bases from J, with 10 bases between. Germline assignment: CDR1 KGHSH and CDR2 LQKENI. CDR3 protein: CASSLNRDTEAFF. As DNA, the CDR3 is TGTGCCAGCTCATTAAACAGGGACACTGAAGCTTTCTTT.

V is TRBV7-2 and J is TRBJ2-3, with D possibly TRBD2 on 6 matching bases. The CDR3 loop spans 13 amino acids. The ends were cut back, 5 bases at V and 4 bases at J, with 10 bases in the middle. The germline gives CDR1 SGHTA, CDR2 FQGNSA. CDR3 coding DNA: TGTGCCAGCAGCCGCGGGACCCCAGATACGCAGTATTTT. Protein product: CASSRGTPDTQYF.

The J gene is TRBJ2-7, the V gene TRBV9, with D perhaps TRBD2 (6 bases). CDR3 size: 14 residues. V dropped 4 bases and J dropped 7 bases, with 18 bases sitting between them. Germline-derived CDR1 and CDR2 are SGDLS and YYNGEE. CDR3 amino acids: CASSPGSGGWEQYF. CDR3 nucleotides: TGTGCCAGCAGCCCCGGTAGCGGAGGATGGGAGCAGTACTTC. The full variable domain, in which reference TRBV9 and TRBJ2-7 provide the parts outside the CDR3, is DSGVTQTPKHLITATGQRVTLRCSPRSGDLSVYWYQQSLDQGLQFLIQYYNGEERAKGNILERFSAQQFPDLHSELNLSSLELGDSALYFCASSPGSGGWEQYFGPGTRLTVT.

About this clone itself: This likely stems from a read error, as it lies one base from a far larger clone. V usage is TRBV6-5 and J usage is TRBJ1-1; TRBD1 matches at 10 bases. V gave up 6 bases and J gave up 3 bases; unmatched junction bases: 1. CDR3 length equals 13 residues. CDR1 and CDR2 from the germline V gene are MNHEY and SVGAGI. The CDR3 is CASSGTGDTEAFF. CDR3 nucleotide sequence: TGTGCCAGCAGCGGGACAGGGGACACTGAAGCTTTCTTT.